These T cell receptor beta chains were read from a single sample in a study of T cells in Graves' hyperthyroidism and ophthalmopathy. TCRdb reprocessed the multiplex PCR reads with MiXCR, giving one entry per CDR3 protein. The sample yields over 700,000 distinct CDR3 sequences, about a third seen once. The sample was blood. Receptors were obtained from a woman aged 35 to 49 with Graves' hyperthyroidism. The conserved cysteine and the conserved F or W are not part of the CDR3 here. Each record gives: V gene, J gene, D gene, clone size, CDR3 protein. A D gene is named only where the DNA matches it firmly. The size of a clone is reported for some rows only, either as once, few or many, or as a class for expanded clones.

v_gene: TRBV2
j_gene: TRBJ2-2
d_gene: NA
abundance: many
CDR3aa: ASSEAHGSRGTGELF

v_gene: TRBV10-3
j_gene: TRBJ1-2
d_gene: TRBD1
abundance: NA
CDR3aa: AISGQDGYT

v_gene: TRBV29-1
j_gene: TRBJ1-1
d_gene: NA
abundance: NA
CDR3aa: SLAGPNTEAF

v_gene: TRBV7-6
j_gene: TRBJ2-5
d_gene: TRBD1
abundance: many
CDR3aa: ASTTRDRGAYQETQY

v_gene: TRBV12-3/TRBV12-4
j_gene: TRBJ1-3
d_gene: NA
abundance: many
CDR3aa: ASSTSGWNTIY

v_gene: TRBV10-3
j_gene: TRBJ2-5
d_gene: NA
abundance: many
CDR3aa: AISESSSVETQY

v_gene: TRBV6-1
j_gene: TRBJ2-2
d_gene: NA
abundance: NA
CDR3aa: ASQSWPENTGELF

v_gene: TRBV10-3
j_gene: TRBJ2-7
d_gene: NA
abundance: NA
CDR3aa: AISGSAQGYEQY

v_gene: TRBV7-9
j_gene: TRBJ2-7
d_gene: TRBD1
abundance: once
CDR3aa: ASSGRQGANEQY

v_gene: TRBV7-2
j_gene: TRBJ1-5
d_gene: TRBD1
abundance: NA
CDR3aa: ASSQGPPQGKTLDNQPQH

v_gene: TRBV7-2
j_gene: TRBJ1-2
d_gene: TRBD1
abundance: many
CDR3aa: ASSLEQGRFGYT

v_gene: TRBV7-2
j_gene: TRBJ1-5
d_gene: NA
abundance: many
CDR3aa: ASSLEGVGNQPQH

v_gene: TRBV6-5
j_gene: TRBJ2-2
d_gene: TRBD1
abundance: NA
CDR3aa: ASSARDRGLPGELF